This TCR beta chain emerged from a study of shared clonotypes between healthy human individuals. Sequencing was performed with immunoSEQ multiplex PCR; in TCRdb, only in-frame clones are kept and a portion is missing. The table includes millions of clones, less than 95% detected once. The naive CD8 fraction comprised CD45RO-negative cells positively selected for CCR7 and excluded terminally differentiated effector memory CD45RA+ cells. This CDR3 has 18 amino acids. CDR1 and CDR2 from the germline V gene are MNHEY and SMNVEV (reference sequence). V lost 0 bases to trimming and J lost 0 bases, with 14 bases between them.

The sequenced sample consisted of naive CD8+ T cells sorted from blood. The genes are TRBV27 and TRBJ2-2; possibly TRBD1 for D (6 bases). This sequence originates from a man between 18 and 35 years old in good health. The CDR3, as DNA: TGTGCCAGCAGTTTATCACACGACAGGCTAACGAACACCGGGGAGCTGTTTTTT. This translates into CASSLSHDRLTNTGELFF.